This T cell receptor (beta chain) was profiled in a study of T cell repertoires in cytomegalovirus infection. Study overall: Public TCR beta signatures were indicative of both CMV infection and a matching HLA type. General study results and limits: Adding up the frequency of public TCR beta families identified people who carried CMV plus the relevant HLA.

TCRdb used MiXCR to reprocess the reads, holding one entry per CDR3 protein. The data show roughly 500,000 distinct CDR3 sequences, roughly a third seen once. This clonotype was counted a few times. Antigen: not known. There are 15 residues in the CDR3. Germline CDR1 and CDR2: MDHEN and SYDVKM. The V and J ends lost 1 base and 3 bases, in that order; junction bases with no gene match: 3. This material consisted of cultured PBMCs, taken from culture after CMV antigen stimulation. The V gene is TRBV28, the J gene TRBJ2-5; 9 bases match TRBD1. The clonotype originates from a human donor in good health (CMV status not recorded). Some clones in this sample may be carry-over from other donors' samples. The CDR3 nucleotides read TGTGCCAGCAGTTTATCTGGACAGGGGAAAGAGACCCAGTACTTC. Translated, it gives CASSLSGQGKETQYF.